This T cell receptor beta chain is from a study of identical twins. The sample holds many counts of this clonotype. MiXCR, applied by TCRdb to the 5' RACE reads, yields one record per CDR3 protein. The sample has approximately 1.8 million distinct CDR3 sequences; around 33% are singletons. With 5 bases clipped from V and 2 bases from J, the junction kept 4 bases outside the gene matches. In germline, CDR1 is SQVTM, CDR2 ANQGSEA. This CDR3 spans 15 amino acids. The rearrangement joins TRBV29-1 to TRBJ2-3, with TRBD2 matching 13 bases. The sequenced sample was cord blood. This sequence was found in a newborn girl in good health. As DNA, the CDR3 is TGCAGCGTTCGGACTAGCGGGAGCAACACAGATACGCAGTATTTT. This translates into CSVRTSGSNTDTQYF.